The rows below give T cell receptor beta chains drawn from one sample of a study of PD-L1 blockade in urothelial cancer. Clones were sequenced by immunoSEQ multiplex PCR, and TCRdb holds only the in-frame ones, with some missing. This table holds about 50,000 clones, 70% to 90% found once. Source: PBMCs, taken around atezolizumab (anti-PD-L1) treatment. The receptor source for this set is a man in his sixties or seventies with urothelial cancer. CDR3s include the opening cysteine and the closing phenylalanine or tryptophan. The order of the fields is clone size, D gene, V gene, J gene, CDR3 DNA, CDR3 protein. D genes are given only for firm matches. Clone size is stated in some rows and not others, as once, few, many or a class when expanded.

clone size: few
D gene: .
V gene: TRBV28
J gene: TRBJ1-2
CDR3 DNA: TGTGCCAGCAGTTTACAGGACATTTTGGGCTACACCTTC
CDR3 protein: CASSLQDILGYTF

clone size: few
D gene: TRBD1
V gene: TRBV2
J gene: TRBJ2-2
CDR3 DNA: TGTGCCAGCAGTGAACAGGGGGCCAACACCGGGGAGCTGTTTTTT
CDR3 protein: CASSEQGANTGELFF

clone size: .
D gene: .
V gene: TRBV4-1
J gene: TRBJ2-7
CDR3 DNA: TGCGCCAGCAGCCAAGAAAACAGAGCCTACGAGCAGTACTTC
CDR3 protein: CASSQENRAYEQYF

clone size: once
D gene: .
V gene: TRBV9
J gene: TRBJ1-1
CDR3 DNA: TGTGCCAGCAGCGTAGACCCGGGTGTGTGGACTGAAGCTTTCTTT
CDR3 protein: CASSVDPGVWTEAFF

clone size: .
D gene: .
V gene: TRBV7-6
J gene: TRBJ2-7
CDR3 DNA: TGTGCCAGCAGCTTAGGCGGGACTCACTCCTACGAGCAGTACTTC
CDR3 protein: CASSLGGTHSYEQYF

clone size: .
D gene: .
V gene: TRBV7-8
J gene: TRBJ2-2
CDR3 DNA: TGTGCCAGCACAGGGTTCGGCACCGGGGAGCTGTTTTTT
CDR3 protein: CASTGFGTGELFF

clone size: .
D gene: TRBD2
V gene: TRBV5-6
J gene: TRBJ2-2
CDR3 DNA: TGTGCCAGCAGCTTGGCCCCTAGCGGGACGACCGGGGAGCTGTTTTTT
CDR3 protein: CASSLAPSGTTGELFF

clone size: .
D gene: .
V gene: TRBV9
J gene: TRBJ1-4
CDR3 DNA: TGTGCCAGCAGCGTAGGGGGGGTTGGGGAAAAACTGTTTTTT
CDR3 protein: CASSVGGVGEKLFF

clone size: .
D gene: .
V gene: TRBV5-6
J gene: TRBJ2-7
CDR3 DNA: TGTGCCAGCAGCTTGGAGGGTAGCGGAGTAACCTACGAGCAGTACTTC
CDR3 protein: CASSLEGSGVTYEQYF

clone size: few
D gene: .
V gene: TRBV20-1
J gene: TRBJ2-7
CDR3 DNA: TGCAGTGCTAGCTTGTACGAGCAGTACTTC
CDR3 protein: CSASLYEQYF

clone size: once
D gene: .
V gene: TRBV25-1
J gene: TRBJ2-5
CDR3 DNA: TGTGCCAGCAGTGAATATGGCAGTCACCAAGAGACCCAGTACTTC
CDR3 protein: CASSEYGSHQETQYF

clone size: once
D gene: .
V gene: TRBV28
J gene: TRBJ1-2
CDR3 DNA: TGTGCCAGCAGTATAGGGGGGGCAGCAGCTAACTATGGCTACACCTTC
CDR3 protein: CASSIGGAAANYGYTF

clone size: large
D gene: .
V gene: TRBV7-6
J gene: TRBJ1-4
CDR3 DNA: TGTGCCAGCAGCTTAGGGAGCTGGTACACTAATGAAAAACTGTTTTTT
CDR3 protein: CASSLGSWYTNEKLFF

clone size: .
D gene: .
V gene: TRBV19
J gene: TRBJ1-2
CDR3 DNA: TGTGCCAGTAGGAGGATCCAAGGTTATGGCTACACCTTC
CDR3 protein: CASRRIQGYGYTF

clone size: .
D gene: .
V gene: TRBV5-4
J gene: TRBJ2-3
CDR3 DNA: TGTGCCAGCACCCCGAGCCCTAGCGCTAGCACAGATACGCAGTATTTT
CDR3 protein: CASTPSPSASTDTQYF

clone size: .
D gene: TRBD1
V gene: TRBV28
J gene: TRBJ2-7
CDR3 DNA: TGTGCCAGCAACAGGGGCTACGAGCAGTACTTC
CDR3 protein: CASNRGYEQYF

clone size: few
D gene: .
V gene: TRBV6-4
J gene: TRBJ1-1
CDR3 DNA: TGTGCCAGCAGTGCCGGGGGGGGTGAGAACACTGAAGCTTTCTTT
CDR3 protein: CASSAGGGENTEAFF

clone size: .
D gene: .
V gene: TRBV29-1
J gene: TRBJ1-2
CDR3 DNA: TGCAGCGTCTGGGACTTGGATAACTATGGCTACACCTTC
CDR3 protein: CSVWDLDNYGYTF

clone size: .
D gene: TRBD2
V gene: TRBV7-3
J gene: TRBJ2-3
CDR3 DNA: TGTGCCAGCAGCTTAGAGGCTAGCGGAACAAGCACAGATACGCAGTATTTT
CDR3 protein: CASSLEASGTSTDTQYF

clone size: .
D gene: TRBD2
V gene: TRBV9
J gene: TRBJ2-3
CDR3 DNA: TGTGCCAGCAGCCCCGGACTAGGGAGCACAGATACGCAGTATTTT
CDR3 protein: CASSPGLGSTDTQYF

clone size: few
D gene: .
V gene: TRBV4-1
J gene: TRBJ1-4
CDR3 DNA: TGCGCCAGCAGCCAAACGCTACCAGGGGAAAAACTGTTTTTT
CDR3 protein: CASSQTLPGEKLFF

clone size: .
D gene: TRBD1
V gene: TRBV4-1
J gene: TRBJ1-1
CDR3 DNA: TGCGCCAGCAGCCAACACCGACAGGGGATCGCCTTGAACACTGAAGCTTTCTTT
CDR3 protein: CASSQHRQGIALNTEAFF

clone size: .
D gene: .
V gene: TRBV5-4
J gene: TRBJ2-5
CDR3 DNA: TGTGCCAGCAGCCCCCAGGGGTTGGAAGAGACCCAGTACTTC
CDR3 protein: CASSPQGLEETQYF

clone size: .
D gene: .
V gene: TRBV5-6
J gene: TRBJ1-1
CDR3 DNA: TGTGCCAGCAGCTACCCGGGGGGGGAGGCTGAAGCTTTCTTT
CDR3 protein: CASSYPGGEAEAFF

clone size: .
D gene: TRBD1
V gene: TRBV18
J gene: TRBJ2-7
CDR3 DNA: TGTGCCAGCTCACCCCGGACAGGGGGCCGCGAGCAGTACTTC
CDR3 protein: CASSPRTGGREQYF

clone size: .
D gene: .
V gene: TRBV1
J gene: TRBJ2-5
CDR3 DNA: TGCACCAGCAGCCAGGGCAGGCAAGAGACCCAGTACTTC
CDR3 protein: CTSSQGRQETQYF

clone size: .
D gene: TRBD1
V gene: TRBV5-1
J gene: TRBJ2-4
CDR3 DNA: TGCGCCAGCAGCTGGGACAGAACCATTCAGTACTTC
CDR3 protein: CASSWDRTIQYF

clone size: few
D gene: .
V gene: TRBV5-5
J gene: TRBJ2-7
CDR3 DNA: TGTGCCAGCAGCTTGCCTAGCGCGACCTACGAGCAGTACTTC
CDR3 protein: CASSLPSATYEQYF

clone size: .
D gene: .
V gene: TRBV6-4
J gene: TRBJ1-1
CDR3 DNA: TGTGCCAGCAGTTCAGGGAGGGACACTGAAGCTTTCTTT
CDR3 protein: CASSSGRDTEAFF

clone size: .
D gene: .
V gene: TRBV12-2
J gene: TRBJ2-3
CDR3 DNA: TGTGCAAGTCGCTTAAGGTACCTGGCAGACAGCGGGAGGGCCCCGGGGACAGATACGCAGTATTTT
CDR3 protein: CASRLRYLADSGRAPGTDTQYF

clone size: .
D gene: TRBD2
V gene: TRBV27
J gene: TRBJ2-1
CDR3 DNA: TGTGCCAGCAGTTTAGGTATTAGCGGGGCATACAATGAGCAGTTCTTC
CDR3 protein: CASSLGISGAYNEQFF

clone size: .
D gene: .
V gene: TRBV6-6
J gene: TRBJ2-3
CDR3 DNA: TGTGCCAGCAGTTACTTCGGAGACACAGATACGCAGTATTTT
CDR3 protein: CASSYFGDTDTQYF

clone size: once
D gene: TRBD1
V gene: TRBV7-9
J gene: TRBJ1-1
CDR3 DNA: TGTGCCAGCAACCAACTCGACAGGGGGCGGTCTGAAGCTTTCTTT
CDR3 protein: CASNQLDRGRSEAFF

clone size: .
D gene: .
V gene: TRBV7-6
J gene: TRBJ2-1
CDR3 DNA: TGTGCCAGCAGCTTACCCAGCTCCTACAATGAGCAGTTCTTC
CDR3 protein: CASSLPSSYNEQFF

clone size: .
D gene: .
V gene: TRBV2
J gene: TRBJ2-2
CDR3 DNA: TGTGCCAGCACCCGGGATCCCGAAGTAGGGGAGCTGTTTTTT
CDR3 protein: CASTRDPEVGELFF

clone size: .
D gene: .
V gene: TRBV5-1
J gene: TRBJ2-1
CDR3 DNA: TGCGCCAGCAGCACCGAGGACACCAATGAGCAGTTCTTC
CDR3 protein: CASSTEDTNEQFF

clone size: .
D gene: .
V gene: TRBV13
J gene: TRBJ2-1
CDR3 DNA: TGTGCCAGCAGCTTTATAACAGGCGAATACAATGAGCAGTTCTTC
CDR3 protein: CASSFITGEYNEQFF

clone size: .
D gene: TRBD1
V gene: TRBV19
J gene: TRBJ1-5
CDR3 DNA: TGTGCCAGTAGTATAGGGGACAGGGCATATCAGCCCCAGCATTTT
CDR3 protein: CASSIGDRAYQPQHF

clone size: .
D gene: .
V gene: TRBV19
J gene: TRBJ2-5
CDR3 DNA: TGTGCCAGTAGTCTGGCAGGGGATTACCAAGAGACCCAGTACTTC
CDR3 protein: CASSLAGDYQETQYF

clone size: .
D gene: .
V gene: TRBV6-5
J gene: TRBJ2-7
CDR3 DNA: TGTGCCAGCAGTTACAGAGCTGAGTGGTTCAACGAGCAGTACTTC
CDR3 protein: CASSYRAEWFNEQYF

clone size: .
D gene: .
V gene: TRBV12-5
J gene: TRBJ2-5
CDR3 DNA: TGTGCTAGTGGTCAAGACAGTCAAGAGACCCAGTACTTC
CDR3 protein: CASGQDSQETQYF

clone size: .
D gene: TRBD1
V gene: TRBV18
J gene: TRBJ2-3
CDR3 DNA: TGTGCCAGCTCAACGGGTAGTGGCCGAGGACAGGGGGCGAGCACAGATACGCAGTATTTT
CDR3 protein: CASSTGSGRGQGASTDTQYF

clone size: .
D gene: TRBD2
V gene: TRBV28
J gene: TRBJ2-2
CDR3 DNA: TGTGCCAGCAGTTTAATCCCTAGCGGGAGCTGGGTTACCTCGAACACCGGGGAGCTGTTTTTT
CDR3 protein: CASSLIPSGSWVTSNTGELFF

clone size: .
D gene: .
V gene: TRBV7-6
J gene: TRBJ2-7
CDR3 DNA: TGTGCCAGCAGCCCCGGGGCGGGGGCCGGCTTTGTGTCCTACGAGCAGTACTTC
CDR3 protein: CASSPGAGAGFVSYEQYF

clone size: few
D gene: .
V gene: TRBV29-1
J gene: TRBJ2-2
CDR3 DNA: TGCAGCGTTGAAACCAGGTTGAACACCGGGGAGCTGTTTTTT
CDR3 protein: CSVETRLNTGELFF

clone size: few
D gene: .
V gene: TRBV15
J gene: TRBJ2-1
CDR3 DNA: TGTGCCACCAGCAGCTTCGATCGATTAGCGGCCAACAATGAGCAGTTCTTC
CDR3 protein: CATSSFDRLAANNEQFF

clone size: .
D gene: .
V gene: TRBV5-1
J gene: TRBJ2-1
CDR3 DNA: TGCGCCAGCAGACTGGAGGGAAGTGGAGATGAGCAGTTCTTC
CDR3 protein: CASRLEGSGDEQFF

clone size: .
D gene: TRBD2
V gene: TRBV4-2
J gene: TRBJ2-1
CDR3 DNA: TGTGCCAGCAGCCCGGGACTAGCGGGATTCAATGAGCAGTTCTTC
CDR3 protein: CASSPGLAGFNEQFF

clone size: .
D gene: .
V gene: TRBV21-1
J gene: TRBJ2-2
CDR3 DNA: TGTGCCAGCAGCAAATTTGAGCTAGCCGGCACCGGGGAGCTGTTTTTT
CDR3 protein: CASSKFELAGTGELFF

clone size: .
D gene: .
V gene: TRBV21-1
J gene: TRBJ1-2
CDR3 DNA: TGTGCCAGCAGCAAAGAGCGGGACAGGGCCCCCTATGGCTACACCTTC
CDR3 protein: CASSKERDRAPYGYTF

clone size: .
D gene: TRBD1
V gene: TRBV13
J gene: TRBJ2-3
CDR3 DNA: TGTGCCAGCAGCTCCTGGGACAGGGACCTTGAACGGGCCCCAGATTTTCATAGCACAGATACGCAGTATTTT
CDR3 protein: CASSSWDRDLERAPDFHSTDTQYF